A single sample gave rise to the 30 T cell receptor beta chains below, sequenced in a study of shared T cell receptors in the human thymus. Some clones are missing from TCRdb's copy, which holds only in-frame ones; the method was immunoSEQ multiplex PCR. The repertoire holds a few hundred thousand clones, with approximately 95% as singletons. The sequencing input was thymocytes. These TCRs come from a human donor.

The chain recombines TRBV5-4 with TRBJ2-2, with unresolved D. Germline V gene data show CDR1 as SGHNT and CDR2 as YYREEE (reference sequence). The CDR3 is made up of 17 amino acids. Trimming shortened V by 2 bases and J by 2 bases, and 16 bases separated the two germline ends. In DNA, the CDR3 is TGTGCCAGCAGCTTCATCCTCGGCCAGGCCAACACCGGGGAGCTGTTTTTT. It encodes CASSFILGQANTGELFF.

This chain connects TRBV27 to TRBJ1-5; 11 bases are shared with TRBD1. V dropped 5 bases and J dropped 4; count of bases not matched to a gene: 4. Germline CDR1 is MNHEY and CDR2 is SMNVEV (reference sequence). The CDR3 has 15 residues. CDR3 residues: CASSRGQGGNQPQHF. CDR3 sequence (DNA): TGTGCCAGCAGTCGGGGACAGGGGGGGAATCAGCCCCAGCATTTT.

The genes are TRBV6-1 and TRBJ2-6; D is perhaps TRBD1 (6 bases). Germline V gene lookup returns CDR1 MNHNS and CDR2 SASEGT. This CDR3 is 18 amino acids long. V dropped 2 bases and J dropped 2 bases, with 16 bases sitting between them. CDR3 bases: TGTGCCAGCAGTGAAAAATCCGGGACACCAACTGGGGCCAACGTCCTGACTTTC. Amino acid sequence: CASSEKSGTPTGANVLTF.

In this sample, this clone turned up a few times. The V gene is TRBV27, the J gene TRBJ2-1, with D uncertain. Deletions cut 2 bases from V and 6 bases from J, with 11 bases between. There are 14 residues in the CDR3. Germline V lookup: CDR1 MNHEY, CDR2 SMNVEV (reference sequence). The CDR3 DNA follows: TGTGCCAGCAGTTTAAGGTTTGGTTTCAATGAGCAGTTCTTC. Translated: CASSLRFGFNEQFF.

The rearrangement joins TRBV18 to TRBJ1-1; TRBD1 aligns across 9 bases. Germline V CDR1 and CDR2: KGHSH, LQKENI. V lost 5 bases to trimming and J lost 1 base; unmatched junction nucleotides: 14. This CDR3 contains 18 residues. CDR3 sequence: CASSGTGTGLVKNTEAFF. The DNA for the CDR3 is TGTGCCAGCTCAGGCACCGGGACAGGGCTTGTGAAGAACACTGAAGCTTTCTTT.

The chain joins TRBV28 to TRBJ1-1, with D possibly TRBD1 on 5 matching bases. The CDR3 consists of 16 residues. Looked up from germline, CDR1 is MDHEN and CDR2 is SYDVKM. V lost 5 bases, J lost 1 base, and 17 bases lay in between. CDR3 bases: TGTGCCAGCAGTAGGACACAAACAATTTCGAACACTGAAGCTTTCTTT. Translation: CASSRTQTISNTEAFF.

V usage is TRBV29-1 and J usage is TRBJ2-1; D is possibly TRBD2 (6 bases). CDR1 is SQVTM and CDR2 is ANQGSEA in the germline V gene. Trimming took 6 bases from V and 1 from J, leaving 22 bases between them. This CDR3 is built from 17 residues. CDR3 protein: CSVRPGLKVLSYNEQFF. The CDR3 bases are TGCAGCGTCCGACCGGGACTCAAAGTGCTATCCTACAATGAGCAGTTCTTC.

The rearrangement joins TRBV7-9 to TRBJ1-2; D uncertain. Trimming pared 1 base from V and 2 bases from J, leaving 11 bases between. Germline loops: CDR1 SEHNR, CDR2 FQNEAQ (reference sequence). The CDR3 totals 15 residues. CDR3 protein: CASSLGRGPNYGYTF. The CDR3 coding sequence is TGTGCCAGCAGCTTAGGTCGGGGTCCAAACTATGGCTACACCTTC.

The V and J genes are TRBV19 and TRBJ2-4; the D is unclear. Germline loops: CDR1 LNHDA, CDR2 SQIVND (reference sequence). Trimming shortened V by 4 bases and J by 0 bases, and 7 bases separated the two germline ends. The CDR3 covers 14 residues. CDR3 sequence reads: CASSTALAKNIQYF. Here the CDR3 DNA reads TGTGCCAGTAGTACAGCCCTAGCCAAAAACATTCAGTACTTC.

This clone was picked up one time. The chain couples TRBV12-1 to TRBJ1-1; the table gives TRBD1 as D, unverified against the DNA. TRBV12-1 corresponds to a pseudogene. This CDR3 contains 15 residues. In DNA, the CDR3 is TGTGCCAGCAGCGCTCGGGACAGGGGGCGCACTGAAGCTTTCTTT. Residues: CASSARDRGRTEAFF.

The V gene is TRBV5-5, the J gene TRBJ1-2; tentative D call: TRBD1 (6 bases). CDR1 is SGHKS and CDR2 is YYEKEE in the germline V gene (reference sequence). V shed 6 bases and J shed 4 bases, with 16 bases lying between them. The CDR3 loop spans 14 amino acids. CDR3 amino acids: CASTNPGHPYGYTF. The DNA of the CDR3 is TGTGCCAGCACCAACCCGGGACACCCCTATGGCTACACCTTC. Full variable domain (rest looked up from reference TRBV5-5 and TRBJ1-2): DAGVTQSPTHLIKTRGQQVTLRCSPISGHKSVSWYQQVLGQGPQFIFQYYEKEERGRGNFPDRFSARQFPNYSSELNVNALLLGDSALYLCASTNPGHPYGYTFGSGTRLTVV.

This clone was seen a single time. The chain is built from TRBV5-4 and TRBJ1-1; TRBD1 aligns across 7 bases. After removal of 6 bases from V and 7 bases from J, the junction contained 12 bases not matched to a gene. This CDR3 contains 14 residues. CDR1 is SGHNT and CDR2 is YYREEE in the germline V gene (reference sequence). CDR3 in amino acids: CASTKTGRGFEAFF. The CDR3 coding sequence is TGTGCCAGCACAAAGACAGGGCGCGGGTTTGAAGCTTTCTTT.

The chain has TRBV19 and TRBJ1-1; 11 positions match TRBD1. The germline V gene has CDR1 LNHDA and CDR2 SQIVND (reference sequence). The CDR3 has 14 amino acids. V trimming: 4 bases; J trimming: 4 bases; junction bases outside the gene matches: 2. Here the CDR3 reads CASSRDRGSTEAFF. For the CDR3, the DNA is TGTGCCAGTAGTAGGGACAGGGGGAGCACTGAAGCTTTCTTT.

CDR3 bases: TGTGCCAGCAGTTTTCTAGCGGGAACTAAGTACGAGCAGTACTTC. The encoded protein is CASSFLAGTKYEQYF. V gene TRBV5-6 combines with J gene TRBJ2-7; 9 bases fit TRBD2. J lost 4 bases, V lost 5 bases, and 10 bases had no gene match. This CDR3 is 15 amino acids long. Germline lookup yields CDR1 SGHDT and CDR2 YYEEEE.

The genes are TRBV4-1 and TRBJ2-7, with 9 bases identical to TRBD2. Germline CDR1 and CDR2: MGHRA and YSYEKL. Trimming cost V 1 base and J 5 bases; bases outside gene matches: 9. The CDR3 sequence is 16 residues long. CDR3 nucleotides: TGCGCCAGCAGCCAAGTGGGGGGGACTAGCATCGACGAGCAGTACTTC. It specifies CASSQVGGTSIDEQYF.

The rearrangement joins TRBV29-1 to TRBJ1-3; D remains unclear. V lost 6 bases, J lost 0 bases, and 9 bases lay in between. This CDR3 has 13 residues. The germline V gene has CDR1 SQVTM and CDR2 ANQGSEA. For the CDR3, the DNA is TGCAGCGTAGGTCCGCTCTCTGGAAACACCATATATTTT. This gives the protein CSVGPLSGNTIYF.

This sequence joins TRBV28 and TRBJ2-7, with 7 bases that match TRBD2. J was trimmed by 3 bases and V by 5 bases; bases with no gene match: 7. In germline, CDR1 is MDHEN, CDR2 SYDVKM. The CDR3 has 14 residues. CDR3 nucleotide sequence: TGTGCCAGCAGTATATTAGCGGGCCTCTACGAGCAGTACTTC. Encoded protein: CASSILAGLYEQYF.

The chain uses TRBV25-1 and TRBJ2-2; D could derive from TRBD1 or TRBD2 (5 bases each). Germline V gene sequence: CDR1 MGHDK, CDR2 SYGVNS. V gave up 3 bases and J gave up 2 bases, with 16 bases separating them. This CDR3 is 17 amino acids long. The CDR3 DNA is TGTGCCAGCAGTGAGGGGGTCCACCCTCATAACACCGGGGAGCTGTTTTTT. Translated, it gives CASSEGVHPHNTGELFF.

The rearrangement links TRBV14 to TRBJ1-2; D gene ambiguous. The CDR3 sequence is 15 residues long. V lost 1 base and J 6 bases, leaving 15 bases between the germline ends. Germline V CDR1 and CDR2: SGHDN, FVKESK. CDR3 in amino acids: CASSQGRGGSHGYTF. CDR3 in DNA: TGTGCCAGCAGCCAAGGACGAGGAGGGTCACATGGCTACACCTTC.

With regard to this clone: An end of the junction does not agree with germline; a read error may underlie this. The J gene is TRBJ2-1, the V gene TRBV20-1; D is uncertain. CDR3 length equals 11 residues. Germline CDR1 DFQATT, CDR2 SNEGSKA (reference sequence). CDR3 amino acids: CSAPTGGREVF. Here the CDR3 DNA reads TGCAGTGCTCCTACGGGTGGTAGAGAGGTCTTC.

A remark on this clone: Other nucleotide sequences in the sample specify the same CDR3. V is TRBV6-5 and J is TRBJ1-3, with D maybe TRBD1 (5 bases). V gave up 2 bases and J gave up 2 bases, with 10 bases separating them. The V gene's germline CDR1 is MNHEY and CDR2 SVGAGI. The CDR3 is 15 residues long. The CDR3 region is CASSYRGTPGNTIYF. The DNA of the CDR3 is TGTGCCAGCAGTTACAGAGGGACTCCTGGAAACACCATATATTTT.

The CDR3 DNA reads TGTGCCTGGAGTGTAAGACCCGGGACAGATCTAGCCAAAAACATTCAGTACTTC. It yields the protein CAWSVRPGTDLAKNIQYF. The gene calls are TRBV30 and TRBJ2-4, with TRBD1 matching 7 bases. The CDR3 covers 18 residues. Germline V gene data show CDR1 as GTSNPN and CDR2 as SVGIG (reference sequence). The J segment lost 0 bases and the V segment lost 0 bases, leaving 11 bases of the junction unmatched.

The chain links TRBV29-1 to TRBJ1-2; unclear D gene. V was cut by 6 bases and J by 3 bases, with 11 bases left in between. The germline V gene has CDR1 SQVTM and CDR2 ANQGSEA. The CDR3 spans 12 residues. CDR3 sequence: CSVGAAHYGYTF. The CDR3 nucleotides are TGCAGCGTAGGAGCAGCTCACTATGGCTACACCTTC.

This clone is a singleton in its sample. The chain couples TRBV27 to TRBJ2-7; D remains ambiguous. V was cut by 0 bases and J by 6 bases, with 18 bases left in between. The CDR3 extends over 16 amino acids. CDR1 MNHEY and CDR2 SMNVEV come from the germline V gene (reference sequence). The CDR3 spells CASSLSTGRPYGEQYF. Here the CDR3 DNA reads TGTGCCAGCAGTTTATCGACCGGACGTCCTTACGGCGAGCAGTACTTC.

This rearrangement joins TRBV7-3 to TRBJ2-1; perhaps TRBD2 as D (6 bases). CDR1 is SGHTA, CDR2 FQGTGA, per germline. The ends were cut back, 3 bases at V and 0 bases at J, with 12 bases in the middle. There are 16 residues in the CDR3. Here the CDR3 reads CASSFGGYGSYNEQFF. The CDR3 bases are TGTGCCAGCAGCTTTGGAGGGTACGGCTCCTACAATGAGCAGTTCTTC.

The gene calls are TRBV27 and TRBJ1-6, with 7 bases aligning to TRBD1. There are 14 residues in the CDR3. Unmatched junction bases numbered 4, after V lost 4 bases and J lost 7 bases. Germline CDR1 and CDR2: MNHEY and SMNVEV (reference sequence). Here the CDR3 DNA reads TGTGCCAGCAGTTCGACAGGGATGAATTCACCCCTCCACTTT. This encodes CASSSTGMNSPLHF.

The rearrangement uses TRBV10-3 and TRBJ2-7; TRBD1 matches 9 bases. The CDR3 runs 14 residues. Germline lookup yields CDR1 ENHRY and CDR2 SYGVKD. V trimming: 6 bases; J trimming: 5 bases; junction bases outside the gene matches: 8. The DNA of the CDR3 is TGTGCCATCAGGATCCGGGACAGGGACCACGAGCAGTACTTC. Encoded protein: CAIRIRDRDHEQYF.

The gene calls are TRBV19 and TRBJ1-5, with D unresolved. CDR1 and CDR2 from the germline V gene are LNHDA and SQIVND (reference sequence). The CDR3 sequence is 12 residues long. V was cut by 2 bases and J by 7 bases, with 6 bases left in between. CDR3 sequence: CASSIPRQPQHF. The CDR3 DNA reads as TGTGCCAGTAGTATACCGAGGCAGCCCCAGCATTTT.

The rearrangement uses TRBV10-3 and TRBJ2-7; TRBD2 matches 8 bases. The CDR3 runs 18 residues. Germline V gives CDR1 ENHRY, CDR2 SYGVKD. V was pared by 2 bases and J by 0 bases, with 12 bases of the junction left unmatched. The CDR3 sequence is CAISERGASGLSSYEQYF. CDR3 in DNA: TGTGCCATCAGTGAGAGGGGGGCTAGCGGGCTAAGCTCCTACGAGCAGTACTTC.

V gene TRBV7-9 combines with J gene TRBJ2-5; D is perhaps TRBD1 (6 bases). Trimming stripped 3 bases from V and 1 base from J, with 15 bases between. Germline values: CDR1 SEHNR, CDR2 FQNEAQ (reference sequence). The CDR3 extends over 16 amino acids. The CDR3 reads CASSLGAGVPQETQYF. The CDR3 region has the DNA TGTGCCAGCAGCTTGGGGGCAGGGGTCCCCCAAGAGACCCAGTACTTC.